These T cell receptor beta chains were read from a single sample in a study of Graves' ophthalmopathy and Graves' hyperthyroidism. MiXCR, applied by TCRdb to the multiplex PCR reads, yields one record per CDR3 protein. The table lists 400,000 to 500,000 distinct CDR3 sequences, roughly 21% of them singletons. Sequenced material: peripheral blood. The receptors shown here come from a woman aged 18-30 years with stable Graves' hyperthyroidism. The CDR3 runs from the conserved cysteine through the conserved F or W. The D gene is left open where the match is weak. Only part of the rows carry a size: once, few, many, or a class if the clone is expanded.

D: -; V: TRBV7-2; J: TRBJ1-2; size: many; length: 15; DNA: TGTGCCAGCAGCAAAGACAGGCAAGCTAACTATGACTACACCTTC; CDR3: CASSKDRQANYDYTF
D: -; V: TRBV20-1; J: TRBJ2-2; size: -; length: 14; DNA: TGCAGTGCCTGCAGGACAGACAACACCGGGGAGCTGTTTTTT; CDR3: CSACRTDNTGELFF
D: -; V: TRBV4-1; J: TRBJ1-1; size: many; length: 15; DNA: TGCGCCAGCAGCCAAGGATTTGCGCAGAACACTGAAGCTTTCTTT; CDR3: CASSQGFAQNTEAFF
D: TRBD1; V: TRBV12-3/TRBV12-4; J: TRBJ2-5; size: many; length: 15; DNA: TGTGCCAGCAGTTCCCGACAGGGAGTCTCGGAGACCCAGTACTTC; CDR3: CASSSRQGVSETQYF
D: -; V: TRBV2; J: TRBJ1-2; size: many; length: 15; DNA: TGTGCCAGCTCTGCGGAGGGGTGGGCTAACTATGGCTACACCTTC; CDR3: CASSAEGWANYGYTF
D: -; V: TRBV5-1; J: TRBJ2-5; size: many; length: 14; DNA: TGCGCCAGCAGCTCACCGGGAAATCAAGAGACCCAGTACTTC; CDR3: CASSSPGNQETQYF
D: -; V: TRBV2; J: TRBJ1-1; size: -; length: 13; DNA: TGTGCCAGCAGTGGCGAGGTAAACACTGAAGCTTTCTTT; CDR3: CASSGEVNTEAFF
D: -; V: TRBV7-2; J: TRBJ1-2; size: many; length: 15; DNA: TGTGCCAGCAGCTTATCGGGAAAAGCTAACTATGGCTACACCTTC; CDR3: CASSLSGKANYGYTF
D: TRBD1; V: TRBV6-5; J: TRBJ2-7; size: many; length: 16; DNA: TGTGCCAGCAGAAGCACCAGGGGGCTTCGATCCTACGAGCAGTACTTC; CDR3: CASRSTRGLRSYEQYF
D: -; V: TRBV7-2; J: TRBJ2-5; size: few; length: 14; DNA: TGTGCCAGCAGCTTTCACGGGGACCAAGAGACCCAGTACTTC; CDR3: CASSFHGDQETQYF
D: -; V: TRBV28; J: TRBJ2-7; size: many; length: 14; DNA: TGTGCCAGCAGTTTAAGAGGGTTCTCCTACGAGCAGTACTTC; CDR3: CASSLRGFSYEQYF
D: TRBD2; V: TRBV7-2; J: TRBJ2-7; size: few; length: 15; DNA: TGTGCCAGCAGCGGTGGGGGACTAGCGGCTTACGAGCAGTACTTC; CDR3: CASSGGGLAAYEQYF
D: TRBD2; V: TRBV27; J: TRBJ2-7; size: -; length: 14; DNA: TGTGCCAGTAGATCTAGCGGGGGGACCTACGAGCAGTACTTC; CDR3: CASRSSGGTYEQYF
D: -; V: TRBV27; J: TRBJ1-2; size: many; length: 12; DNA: TGTGCCAGCAGTCCTTTAACCGGGGAAAACACCTTC; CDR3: CASSPLTGENTF
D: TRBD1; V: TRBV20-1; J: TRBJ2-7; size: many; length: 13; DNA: TGCAGTGCTAGAGGGGACAGCACCTACGAGCAGTACTTC; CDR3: CSARGDSTYEQYF
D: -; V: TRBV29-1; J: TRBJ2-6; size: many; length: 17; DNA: TGCAGCGTTGAAGTCAGACAGAGCCACTCTGGGGCCAACGTCCTGACTTTC; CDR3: CSVEVRQSHSGANVLTF
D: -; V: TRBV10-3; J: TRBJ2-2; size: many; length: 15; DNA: TGTGCCATCAGTGAATTTGGACTTAGCGGCGGGGAGCTGTTTTTT; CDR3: CAISEFGLSGGELFF
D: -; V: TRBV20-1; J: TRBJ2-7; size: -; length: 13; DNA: TGCAGTGCTAGAACGGGCCCCAGTGGCGAGCAGTACTTC; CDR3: CSARTGPSGEQYF
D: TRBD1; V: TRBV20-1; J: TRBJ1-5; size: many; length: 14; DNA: TGCAGTGCTAGACTAGACAGGGGAGGTCAGCCCCAGCATTTT; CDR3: CSARLDRGGQPQHF
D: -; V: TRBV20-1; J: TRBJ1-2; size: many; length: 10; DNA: TGCAGTGCTAGGGCGGGGGGCTACACCTTC; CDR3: CSARAGGYTF
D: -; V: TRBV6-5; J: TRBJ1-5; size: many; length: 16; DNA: TGTGCCAGCAGTTACTCGTCGCGAGCCAGCAATCAGCCCCAGCATTTT; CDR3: CASSYSSRASNQPQHF
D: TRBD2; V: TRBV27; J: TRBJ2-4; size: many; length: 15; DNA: TGTGCCAGCAGACCCTACGGGAGGGCCAAAAACATTAAGTACTTC; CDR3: CASRPYGRAKNIKYF
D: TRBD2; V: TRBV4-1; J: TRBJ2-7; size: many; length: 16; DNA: TGCGCCAGCAGCCTCTACCAACGACTAGCGGATTACGAGCAGTACTTC; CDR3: CASSLYQRLADYEQYF
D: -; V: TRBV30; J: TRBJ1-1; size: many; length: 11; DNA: TGTGCCCTACAGGCGAACACTGAAGCTTTCTTT; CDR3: CALQANTEAFF
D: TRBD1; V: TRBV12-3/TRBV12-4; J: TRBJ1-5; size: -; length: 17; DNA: TGTGCCAGCAGTTCCCGGACAGGGGCCGCTTCAAATCAGCCCCAGCATTTT; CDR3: CASSSRTGAASNQPQHF
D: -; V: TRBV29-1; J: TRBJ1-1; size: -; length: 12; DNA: TGCAGCATAACTACAGGGAGGACTGAAGCTTTCTTT; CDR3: CSITTGRTEAFF
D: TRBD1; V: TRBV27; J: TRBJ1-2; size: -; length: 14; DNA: TGTGCCAGCAGACAGGGGGCTACGAACTATGGCTACACCTTC; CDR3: CASRQGATNYGYTF
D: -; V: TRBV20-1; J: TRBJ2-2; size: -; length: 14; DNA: TGCAGTGCTAGCATACTAGCCAACACCGGGGAGCTGTTTTTT; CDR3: CSASILANTGELFF
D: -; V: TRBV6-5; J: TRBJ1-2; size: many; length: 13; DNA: TGTGCCAGCAGTTACTCGATAGATTATGGCTACACCTTC; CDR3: CASSYSIDYGYTF
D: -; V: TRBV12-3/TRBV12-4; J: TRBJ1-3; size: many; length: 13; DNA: TGTGCCAGCAGTTTGTGGGTATCGGACACCATATATTTT; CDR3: CASSLWVSDTIYF
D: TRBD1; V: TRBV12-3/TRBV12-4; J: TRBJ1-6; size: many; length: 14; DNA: TGTGCCAGCAGTCCTAACAGGGGACGAGAACCCCTCCACTTT; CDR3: CASSPNRGREPLHF
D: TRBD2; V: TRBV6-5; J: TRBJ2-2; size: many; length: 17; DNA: TGTGCCAGCAGTTACTCTGGCGGGAGGGCCCCCCCCGGGGAGCTGTTTTTT; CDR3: CASSYSGGRAPPGELFF
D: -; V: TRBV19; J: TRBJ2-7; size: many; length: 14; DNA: TGTGCCAGTAGTATACAGGACGACGGCTACGAGCAGTACTTC; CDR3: CASSIQDDGYEQYF
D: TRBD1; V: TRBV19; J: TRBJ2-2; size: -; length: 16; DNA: TGTGCCAGTAGTATCCGGACAGGGGCGAACACCGGGGAGCTGTTTTTT; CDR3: CASSIRTGANTGELFF
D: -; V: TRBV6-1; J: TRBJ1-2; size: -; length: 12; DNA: TGTGCCGCCAGACGGAGGGGGGATGGCTACACCTTC; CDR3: CAARRRGDGYTF
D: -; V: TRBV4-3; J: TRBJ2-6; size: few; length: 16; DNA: TGCGCCAGCAGCCCCGTCCGCTCCTCTGGGGCCAACGTCCTGACTTTC; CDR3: CASSPVRSSGANVLTF
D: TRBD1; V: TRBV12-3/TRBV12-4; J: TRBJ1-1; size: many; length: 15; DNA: TGTGCCAGCAGTCGACAGGGAACTGGGCCCACTGAAGCTTTCTTT; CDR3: CASSRQGTGPTEAFF
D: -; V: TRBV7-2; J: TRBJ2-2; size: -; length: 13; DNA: TGTGCCAGCAGCTTCCAGTCTGCCGGGGAGCTGTTTTTT; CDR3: CASSFQSAGELFF
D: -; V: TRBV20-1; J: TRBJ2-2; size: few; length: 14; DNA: TGCAGTGCTAGGAGACCGACGAACACCGGGGAGCTGTTTTTT; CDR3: CSARRPTNTGELFF
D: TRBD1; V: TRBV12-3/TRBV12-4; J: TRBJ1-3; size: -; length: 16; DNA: TGTGCCAGCAGTCTCTTACAGGGGCCCTCTGGAAACACCATATATTTT; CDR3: CASSLLQGPSGNTIYF
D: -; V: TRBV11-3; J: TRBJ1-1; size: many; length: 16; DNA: TGTGCCAGCAGCCTCATAGGCTGGGGGCTGAACACTGAAGCTTTCTTT; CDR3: CASSLIGWGLNTEAFF
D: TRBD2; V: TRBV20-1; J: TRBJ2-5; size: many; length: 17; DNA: TGCAGTGCTAGCCCGGGACTAGCGGGAGGGCCAGAAGAGACCCAGTACTTC; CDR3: CSASPGLAGGPEETQYF
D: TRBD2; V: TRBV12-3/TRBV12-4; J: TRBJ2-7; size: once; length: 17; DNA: TGTGCCAGCAGCCCCAGCGGGTTGCTAGCGGGAGACGACGAGCAGTACTTC; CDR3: CASSPSGLLAGDDEQYF
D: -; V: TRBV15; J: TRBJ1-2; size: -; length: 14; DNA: TGTGCCACCAGCAGAACAGCTGCTAACTATGGCTACACCTTC; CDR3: CATSRTAANYGYTF
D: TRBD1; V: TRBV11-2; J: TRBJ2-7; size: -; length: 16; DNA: TGTGCCAGCAGCACCAAATCCGGGACAGGTCCCTACGAGCAGTACTTC; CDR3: CASSTKSGTGPYEQYF
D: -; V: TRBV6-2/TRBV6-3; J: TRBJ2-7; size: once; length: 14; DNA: TGTGCCAGCAGTTACAGTTCCCATGCCTACGAGCAGTACTTC; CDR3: CASSYSSHAYEQYF
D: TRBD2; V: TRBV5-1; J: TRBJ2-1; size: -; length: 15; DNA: TGCGCCAGCAGTTGGACTAGCGGGAGGTTGAGGGAGCAGTTCTTC; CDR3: CASSWTSGRLREQFF
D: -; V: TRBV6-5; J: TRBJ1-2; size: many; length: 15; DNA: TGTGCCAGCAGTTACTCGAATCTCCGGGGCCGGGGCTACACCTTC; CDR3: CASSYSNLRGRGYTF
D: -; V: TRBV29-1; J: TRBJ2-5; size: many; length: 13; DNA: TGCAGCGTTGAAGGAGGGGCAGTCGGAACCCAGTACTTC; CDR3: CSVEGGAVGTQYF
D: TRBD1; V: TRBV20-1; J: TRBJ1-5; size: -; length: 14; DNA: TGCAGTGCTAGTCCTGGACAGGGGGCTCAGCCCCAGCATTTT; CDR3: CSASPGQGAQPQHF
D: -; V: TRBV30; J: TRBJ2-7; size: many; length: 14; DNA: TGTGCCTGGAGTGTGAGGGCAGGGAGCTACGAGCAGTACTTC; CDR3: CAWSVRAGSYEQYF
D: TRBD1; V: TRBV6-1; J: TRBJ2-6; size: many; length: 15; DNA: TGTGCCAGCACCCTACAGGGGTCTGGGGCCAACGTCCTGACTTTC; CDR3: CASTLQGSGANVLTF
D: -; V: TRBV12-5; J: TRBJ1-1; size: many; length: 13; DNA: TGTGCTAGTGGTTTGGGGAAAGGGACTGAAGCTTTCTTT; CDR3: CASGLGKGTEAFF